Presented here are 16 T cell receptor beta chains from one specimen sequenced in a study of regulatory T cells in long-lasting Graves disease. Building of the TCR beta libraries involved iRepertoire HTBI primers and Arm-PCR of CDR3 regions. TCRdb re-derived calls from the multiplex PCR reads in MiXCR, one entry per CDR3 protein. The repertoire includes some 460,000 distinct CDR3 sequences, roughly 16% of them detected once, and 12% sits in the top ten. The time point: newly diagnosed GD, antithyroid drugs for less than 3 months. RNA extracted from PBMCs served as the sequencing template. In addition, the sample was reused for a study of T cells in Graves' hyperthyroidism and ophthalmopathy.

The specimen comprised peripheral blood mononuclear cells (PBMCs), sampled at new diagnosis, from a patient treated with antithyroid drugs. The receptors stem from a man aged 35 to 55 with Graves disease.

The chain recombines TRBV2 with TRBJ2-5; 7 bases are a match to TRBD1. Trimming took 9 bases from V and 2 from J; bases not matched to a gene: 3. The CDR3 totals 12 residues. CDR1 is SNHLY and CDR2 is FYNNEI in the germline V gene. The CDR3 loop reads CASTGQQETQYF. The DNA of the CDR3 is TGTGCCAGTACGGGACAGCAAGAGACCCAGTACTTC. The whole variable domain, remainder taken from reference TRBV2 and TRBJ2-5, is EPEVTQTPSHQVTQMGQEVILRCVPISNHLYFYWYRQILGQKVEFLVSFYNNEISEKSEIFDDQFSVERPDGSNFTLKIRSTKLEDSAMYFCASTGQQETQYFGPGTRLLVL.

The sample holds many counts of this clonotype. At one end, the junction sequence differs from germline, possibly due to a read error. V gene TRBV2 combines with J gene TRBJ2-4; D unresolved. The CDR3 spans 12 residues. Germline CDR1 reads SNHLY; CDR2 reads FYNNEI. The CDR3 protein is CASRSPGLRSDF. The DNA of the CDR3 is TGTGCCAGCAGGTCACCCGGGCTGAGATCCGACTTC. The whole variable domain, remainder taken from reference TRBV2 and TRBJ2-4, is EPEVTQTPSHQVTQMGQEVILRCVPISNHLYFYWYRQILGQKVEFLVSFYNNEISEKSEIFDDQFSVERPDGSNFTLKIRSTKLEDSAMYFCASRSPGLRSDFGAGTRLSVL.

The chain combines TRBV20-1 with TRBJ2-3; 11 bases agree with TRBD2. CDR1 is DFQATT, CDR2 SNEGSKA, per germline (reference sequence). CDR3 length: 14 residues. V lost 6 bases, J lost 6 bases, and 8 bases stayed unmatched. CDR3 amino acids: CSANELAGDDTQYF. CDR3 nucleotides: TGCAGTGCAAACGAACTAGCGGGAGATGATACGCAGTATTTT.

This clonotype was recorded at least ten times. The chain is built from TRBV12-3 or TRBV12-4 and TRBJ1-6; the match to TRBD1 covers 7 bases. The CDR3 consists of 15 residues. With V trimmed by 6 bases and J by 7 bases, 9 bases remained unmatched. CDR3 sequence reads: CASSHYDRENSPLHF. CDR3 nucleotide sequence: TGTGCCAGCAGCCATTACGACAGGGAGAATTCACCCCTCCACTTT.

The table lists this clonotype with many counts. The V gene is TRBV20-1, the J gene TRBJ2-3; D possibly corresponds to TRBD1 (6 bases). The germline V gene has CDR1 DFQATT and CDR2 SNEGSKA (reference sequence). CDR3 length equals 13 residues. Trimming stripped 1 base from V and 5 bases from J, with 10 bases between. The CDR3 here is CSARVGAGDTQYF. The CDR3, as DNA: TGCAGTGCTAGAGTGGGGGCCGGAGATACGCAGTATTTT.

This clonotype was observed at least ten times. The CDR3, as DNA: TGTGCCAGCAGCAAAGGACTAGCTACGAATGAGCAGTTCTTC. It yields the protein CASSKGLATNEQFF. The V gene is TRBV7-8, the J gene TRBJ2-1; TRBD2 agrees at 8 bases. V trimming: 5 bases; J trimming: 7 bases; junction bases outside the gene matches: 7. The CDR3 spans 14 residues. The germline gives CDR1 SGHVS, CDR2 FQNEAQ.

This clonotype was seen at least ten times. The rearrangement links TRBV10-3 to TRBJ2-3; 12 nucleotides match TRBD2. With V trimmed by 0 bases and J by 0 bases, 7 bases remained unmatched. The CDR3 loop spans 19 amino acids. Germline CDR1 reads ENHRY; CDR2 reads SYGVKD. The CDR3 is CAISESSTSGRWSTDTQYF. The DNA for the CDR3 is TGTGCCATCAGTGAGTCCTCGACTAGCGGGAGATGGAGCACAGATACGCAGTATTTT.

The chain has TRBV6-1 and TRBJ1-2; 9 positions agree with TRBD1. Germline loops: CDR1 MNHNS, CDR2 SASEGT. Trimming took 5 bases from V and 2 from J; bases not matched to a gene: 6. This CDR3 has 15 amino acids. The CDR3 loop is CASSRPGTGNYGYTF. The CDR3 nucleotides read TGTGCCAGCAGTCGACCCGGGACAGGGAACTATGGCTACACCTTC.

This clonotype was recorded many times. The CDR3 coding sequence is TGCGCCAGCAGGACGGGCACTGACTCCTACAATGAGCAGTTCTTC. Its protein product is CASRTGTDSYNEQFF. The chain couples TRBV5-1 to TRBJ2-1; D gene unclear. Trimming stripped 5 bases from V and 0 bases from J, with 12 bases between. The CDR3 totals 15 residues. In germline, CDR1 is SGHRS, CDR2 YFSETQ.

This clonotype was counted many times. The chain recombines TRBV30 with TRBJ2-5; D is undetermined. The ends were cut back, 2 bases at V and 9 bases at J, with 13 bases in the middle. The CDR3 is made up of 12 amino acids. Germline assignment: CDR1 GTSNPN and CDR2 SVGIG (reference sequence). CDR3: CAWSSPPAAQYF. CDR3 nucleotides: TGTGCCTGGAGTTCCCCACCGGCGGCCCAGTACTTC.

This clonotype was recorded at least ten times. This sequence joins TRBV5-1 and TRBJ2-7, with TRBD1 matching over 9 bases. The CDR3 has 16 amino acids. The J segment lost 5 bases and the V segment lost 0 bases, leaving 9 bases of the junction unmatched. CDR1 SGHRS and CDR2 YFSETQ come from the germline V gene. The DNA of the CDR3 is TGCGCCAGCAGCTTGGGGCGCCACAGGGGGCGAGACGAGCAGTACTTC. Translated: CASSLGRHRGRDEQYF.

The chain links TRBV11-2 to TRBJ1-2; maybe TRBD1 (5 bases). Trimming took 5 bases from V and 4 from J, leaving 17 bases between them. Per germline, CDR1 SGHAT and CDR2 FQNNGV. The CDR3 runs to 15 residues. The CDR3 is CASSPAGGFGYGYTF. The CDR3 DNA is TGTGCCAGCAGCCCAGCCGGGGGTTTTGGCTATGGCTACACCTTC. The complete variable domain, with remaining parts taken from reference TRBV11-2 and TRBJ1-2, reads EAGVAQSPRYKIIEKRQSVAFWCNPISGHATLYWYQQILGQGPKLLIQFQNNGVVDDSQLPKDRFSAERLKGVDSTLKIQPAKLEDSAVYLCASSPAGGFGYGYTFGSGTRLTVV.

V is TRBV7-9 and J is TRBJ2-1; the D is unclear. The CDR3 spans 13 residues. Trimming removed 5 bases at V and 4 bases at J, with 9 bases between. Germline values: CDR1 SEHNR, CDR2 FQNEAQ (reference sequence). CDR3 protein: CASSTRLYNEQFF. The CDR3 bases are TGTGCCAGCAGCACACGACTTTACAATGAGCAGTTCTTC.

In its sample, this clonotype was seen many times. The V and J genes are TRBV28 and TRBJ2-5; D may be TRBD1 (6 bases). V dropped 9 bases and J dropped 1 base, with 15 bases sitting between them. The V gene's germline CDR1 is MDHEN and CDR2 SYDVKM. This CDR3 region has 14 residues. CDR3 DNA: TGTGCCAGTCAGGACAGCCTACTCCAAGAGACCCAGTACTTC. Translated: CASQDSLLQETQYF.

The V gene is TRBV24-1, the J gene TRBJ2-3; TRBD2 aligns across 12 bases. V lost 3 bases to trimming and J lost 4 bases; unmatched junction nucleotides: 4. CDR1 and CDR2 (germline): KGHDR, SFDVKD. The CDR3 contains 16 residues. The CDR3 region has the DNA TGTGCCACCAGTGATCCCGGGACTAGCGGGTCAGATACGCAGTATTTT. This sequence encodes CATSDPGTSGSDTQYF.

Only a few counts were recorded for this clonotype. V usage is TRBV7-6 and J usage is TRBJ2-7; tentatively, D is TRBD2 (6 bases). V was cut by 1 base and J by 0 bases, with 13 bases left in between. CDR1 and CDR2 (germline): SGHVS, FNYEAQ. The CDR3 sequence is 16 residues long. CDR3 DNA sequence: TGTGCCAGCAGCTTAGACCCTCCGGGAGCCTCCTACGAGCAGTACTTC. This gives the protein CASSLDPPGASYEQYF.